The clone carrying this T cell receptor (beta chain) occurred a few times. Its antigen is still unknown. The CDR3 covers 11 residues. Germline CDR1 and CDR2: MNHNS and SASEGT. Trimming shortened V by 4 bases and J by 7 bases, and 5 bases separated the two germline ends. These data come from a study of blood T cells in healthy people across ages. With a J-beta primer mix and a sample-barcoded 5' primer, a second PCR ran about 7 to 11 cycles. One entry per CDR3 protein, called by TCRdb with MiXCR from the 5' RACE reads. This sample carries about 970,000 distinct CDR3 sequences, roughly half of them seen once, and the ten largest clones take about 22%. Findings and caveats of the study: Unsorted PBMCs blocked a conclusive comparison of naive and antigen-experienced cells. Investigators viewed diversity estimates from one million T cells as underestimates, the study reported. The recorded TCR beta diversity per million T cells decreased in a roughly linear manner with age. Fewer expanded clones and more diversity marked long-lived versus aged donors.

The chain couples TRBV6-1 to TRBJ1-5; weak D call: TRBD1 (5 bases). The specimen sequenced was blood. The clonotype originates from a woman aged 60-75 years in good health. CDR3 amino acids: CASSGGQPQHF. The CDR3 DNA is TGTGCCAGCAGTGGGGGCCAGCCCCAGCATTTT.